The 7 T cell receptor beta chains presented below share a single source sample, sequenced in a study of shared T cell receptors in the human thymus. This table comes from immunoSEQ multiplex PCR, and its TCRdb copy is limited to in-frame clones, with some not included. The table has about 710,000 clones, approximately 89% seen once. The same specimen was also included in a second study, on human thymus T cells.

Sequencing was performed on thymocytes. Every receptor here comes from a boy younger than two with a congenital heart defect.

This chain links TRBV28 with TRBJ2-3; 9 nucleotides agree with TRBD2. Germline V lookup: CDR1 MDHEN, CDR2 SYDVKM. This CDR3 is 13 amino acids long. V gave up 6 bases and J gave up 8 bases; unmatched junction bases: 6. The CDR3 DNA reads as TGTGCCAGCAGACCGAGCGGGGGGCGTACGCAGTATTTT. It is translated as CASRPSGGRTQYF.

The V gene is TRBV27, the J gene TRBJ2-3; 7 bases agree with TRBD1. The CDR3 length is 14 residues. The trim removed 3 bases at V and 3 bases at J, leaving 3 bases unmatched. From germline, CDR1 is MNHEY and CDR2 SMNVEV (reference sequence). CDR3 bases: TGTGCCAGCAGTTTGCCAGGGGGAACAGATACGCAGTATTTT. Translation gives CASSLPGGTDTQYF.

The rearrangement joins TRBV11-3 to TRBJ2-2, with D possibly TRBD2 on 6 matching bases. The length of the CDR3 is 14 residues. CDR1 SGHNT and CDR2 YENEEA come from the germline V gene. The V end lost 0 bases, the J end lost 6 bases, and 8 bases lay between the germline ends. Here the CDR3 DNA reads TGTGCCAGCAGCTTAGAGGGGGACTCCGGGGAGCTGTTTTTT. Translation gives CASSLEGDSGELFF.

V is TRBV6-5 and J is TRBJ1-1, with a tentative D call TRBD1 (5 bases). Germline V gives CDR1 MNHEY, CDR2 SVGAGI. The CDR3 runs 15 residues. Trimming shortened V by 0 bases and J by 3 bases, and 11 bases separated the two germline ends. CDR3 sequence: CASSYSTREDTEAFF. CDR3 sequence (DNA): TGTGCCAGCAGTTACTCAACCAGGGAAGACACTGAAGCTTTCTTT.

In DNA, the CDR3 is TGTGCCAGCAGTTGGAGACCTAGCTTCTACAATGAGCAGTTCTTC. This gives the protein CASSWRPSFYNEQFF. The chain carries TRBV27 and TRBJ2-1, with TRBD2 as a possible D gene (5 bases). This CDR3 comprises 15 residues. Germline CDR1 is MNHEY and CDR2 is SMNVEV (reference sequence). Trimming removed 4 bases at V and 3 bases at J, with 13 bases between.

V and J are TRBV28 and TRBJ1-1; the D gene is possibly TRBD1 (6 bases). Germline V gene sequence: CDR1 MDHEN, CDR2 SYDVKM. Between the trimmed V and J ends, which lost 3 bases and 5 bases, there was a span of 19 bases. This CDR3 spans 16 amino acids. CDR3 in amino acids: CASSFPLTGSGTEAFF. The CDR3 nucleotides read TGTGCCAGCAGTTTCCCCCTAACAGGGTCGGGGACTGAAGCTTTCTTT.

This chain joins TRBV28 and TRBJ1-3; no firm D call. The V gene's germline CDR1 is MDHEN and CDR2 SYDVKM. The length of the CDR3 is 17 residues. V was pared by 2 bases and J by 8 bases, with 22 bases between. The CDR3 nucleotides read TGTGCCAGCAGTTTACCCCGAAAGCCTACCGATCGGGACACCATATATTTT. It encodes CASSLPRKPTDRDTIYF.